A selection of T cell receptor beta chains follows, all from one sample in a study of T-cell memory formation after mild COVID-19. TCRdb used MiXCR to reprocess the 5' RACE reads, holding one entry per CDR3 protein. The sample carries just over 400,000 distinct CDR3 sequences, 20% to 30% recorded once. Material: PBMCs or a T cell subset sorted from them (not recorded which). Receptor source: an adult woman who had mild COVID-19 (a few samples of this study predate the infection). Cell type and time point are not known. Both conserved end residues are trimmed from each CDR3.

CDR3aa,v_gene,j_gene,len
ASSEGGLAGGNEQY,TRBV7-2,TRBJ2-7,14
ASLRIQGTEAF,TRBV27,TRBJ1-1,11
ASSFGGRTQPQH,TRBV12-3/TRBV12-4,TRBJ1-5,12
ASSSVAGQVEETQY,TRBV7-9,TRBJ2-5,14
ASSPLAGSYTDTQY,TRBV7-6,TRBJ2-3,14
ASSLLPPGAGGRADTQY,TRBV4-1,TRBJ2-3,17
TSSLDLLTIQY,TRBV11-2,TRBJ2-4,11
SSRRESSYEQY,TRBV20-1,TRBJ2-7,11
ASRDDRSYNSPLH,TRBV6-2/TRBV6-3,TRBJ1-6,13
ASSPTIIQGNYGYT,TRBV18,TRBJ1-2,14
ASSSPLAGAYNEQF,TRBV6-2/TRBV6-3,TRBJ2-1,14